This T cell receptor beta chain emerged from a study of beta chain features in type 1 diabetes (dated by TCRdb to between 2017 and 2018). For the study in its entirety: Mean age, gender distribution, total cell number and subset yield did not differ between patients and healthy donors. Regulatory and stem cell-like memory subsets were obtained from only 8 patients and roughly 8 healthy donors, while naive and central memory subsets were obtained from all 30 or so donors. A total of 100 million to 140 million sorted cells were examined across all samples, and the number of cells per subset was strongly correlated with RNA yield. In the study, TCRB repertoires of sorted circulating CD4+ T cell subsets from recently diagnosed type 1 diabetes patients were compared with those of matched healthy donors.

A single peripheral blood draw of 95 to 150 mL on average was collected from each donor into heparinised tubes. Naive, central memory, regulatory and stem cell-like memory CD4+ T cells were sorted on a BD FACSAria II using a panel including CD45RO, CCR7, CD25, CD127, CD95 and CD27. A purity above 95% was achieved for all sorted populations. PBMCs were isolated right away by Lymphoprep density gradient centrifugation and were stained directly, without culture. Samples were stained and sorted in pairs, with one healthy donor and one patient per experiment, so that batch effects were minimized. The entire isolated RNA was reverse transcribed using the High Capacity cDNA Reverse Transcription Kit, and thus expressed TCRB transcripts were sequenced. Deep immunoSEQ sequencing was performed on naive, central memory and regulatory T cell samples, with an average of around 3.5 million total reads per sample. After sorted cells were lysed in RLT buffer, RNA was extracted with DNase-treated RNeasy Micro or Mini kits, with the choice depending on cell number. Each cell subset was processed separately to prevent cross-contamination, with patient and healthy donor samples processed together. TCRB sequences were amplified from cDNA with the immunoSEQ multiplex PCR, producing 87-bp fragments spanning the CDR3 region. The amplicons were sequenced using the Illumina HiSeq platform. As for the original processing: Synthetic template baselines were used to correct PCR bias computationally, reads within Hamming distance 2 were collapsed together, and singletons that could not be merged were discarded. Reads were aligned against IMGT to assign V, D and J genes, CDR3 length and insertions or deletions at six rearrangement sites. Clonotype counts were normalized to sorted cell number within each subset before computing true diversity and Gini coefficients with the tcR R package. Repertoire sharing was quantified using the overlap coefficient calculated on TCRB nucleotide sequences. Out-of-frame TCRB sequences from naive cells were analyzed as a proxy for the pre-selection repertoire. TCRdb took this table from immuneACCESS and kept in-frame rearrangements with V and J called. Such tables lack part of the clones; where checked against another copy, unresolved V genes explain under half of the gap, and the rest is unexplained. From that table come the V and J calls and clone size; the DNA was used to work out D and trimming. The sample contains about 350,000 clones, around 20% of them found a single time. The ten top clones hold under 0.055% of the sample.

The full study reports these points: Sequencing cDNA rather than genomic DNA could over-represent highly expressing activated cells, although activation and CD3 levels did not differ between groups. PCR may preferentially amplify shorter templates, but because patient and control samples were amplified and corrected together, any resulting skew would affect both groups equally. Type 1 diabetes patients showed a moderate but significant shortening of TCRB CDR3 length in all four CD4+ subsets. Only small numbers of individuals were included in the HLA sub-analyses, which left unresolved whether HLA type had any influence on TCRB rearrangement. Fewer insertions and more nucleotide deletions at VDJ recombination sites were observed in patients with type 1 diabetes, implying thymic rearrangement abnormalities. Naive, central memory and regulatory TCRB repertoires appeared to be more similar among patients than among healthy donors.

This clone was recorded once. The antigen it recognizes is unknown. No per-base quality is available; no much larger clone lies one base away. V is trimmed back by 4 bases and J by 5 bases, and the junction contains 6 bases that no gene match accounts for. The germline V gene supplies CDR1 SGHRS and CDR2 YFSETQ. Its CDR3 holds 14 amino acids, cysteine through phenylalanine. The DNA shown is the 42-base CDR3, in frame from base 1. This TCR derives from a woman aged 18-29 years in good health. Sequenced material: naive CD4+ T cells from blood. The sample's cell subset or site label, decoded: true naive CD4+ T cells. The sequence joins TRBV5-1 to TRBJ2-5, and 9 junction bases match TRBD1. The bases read TGCGCCAGCAGCGGAACGACAGGGGGGGAGACCCAGTACTTC. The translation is CASSGTTGGETQYF.